This T cell receptor beta chain was profiled in a study of T cell responses to AZD1222 COVID-19 vaccine. Across the whole study: Some second doses came at about 4 weeks and others at about 12 weeks; these were pooled. Study-wide points: Just a handful of AZD1222 recipients were seropositive at baseline. Spike-specific TCR breadth rose after two AZD1222 doses, and depth rose as well. The sample set comprised mostly white British donors with more females, and clonal diversity was possibly underestimated.

Unmatched junction bases numbered 15, after V lost 10 bases and J lost 0 bases. Germline values: CDR1 PRHDT, CDR2 FYEKMQ (reference sequence). This CDR3 comprises 17 residues. TCRdb keeps only in-frame clones here, not all; method: immunoSEQ multiplex PCR. The sample has more than 150,000 clones, roughly 92% seen once. A word on this clone: Its antigen is not identified.

The source material was peripheral blood, sampled on day 0 of AZD1222 vaccination. This rearrangement joins TRBV13 to TRBJ2-7, with 10 bases fitting TRBD2. The receptor's source is an adult in good health. This CDR3 is CATARWSGRGSSYEQYF. In DNA, the CDR3 is TGTGCCACCGCGCGGTGGAGCGGGAGGGGGAGCTCCTACGAGCAGTACTTC.